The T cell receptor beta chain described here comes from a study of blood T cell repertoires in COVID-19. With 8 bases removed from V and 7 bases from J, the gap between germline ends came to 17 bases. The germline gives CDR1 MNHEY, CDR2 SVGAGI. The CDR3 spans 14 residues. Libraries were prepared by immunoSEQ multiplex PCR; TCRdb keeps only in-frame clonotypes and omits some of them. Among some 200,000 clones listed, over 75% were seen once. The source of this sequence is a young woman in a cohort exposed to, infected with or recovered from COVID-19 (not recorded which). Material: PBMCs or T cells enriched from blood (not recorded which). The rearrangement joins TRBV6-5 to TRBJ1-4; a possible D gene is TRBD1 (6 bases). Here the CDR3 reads CASLGHREGEKLFF. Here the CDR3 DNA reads TGTGCCAGCCTAGGCCACAGGGAGGGTGAAAAACTGTTTTTT.